These 4 T cell receptor beta chains share one sample of origin, sequenced in a study of blood T cell repertoires in COVID-19. The protocol was immunoSEQ multiplex PCR, while the TCRdb copy is restricted to in-frame clones and leaves out a portion. In the table there are 260,000 or so clones, 88% of which are singletons. The sequencing input was peripheral blood. Source of these receptors: a man between 18 and 29 years old with active or convalescent COVID-19.

The chain links TRBV27 to TRBJ2-7; tentative D call: TRBD2 (5 bases). Germline CDR1 and CDR2: MNHEY and SMNVEV (reference sequence). This CDR3 spans 14 amino acids. V shed 2 bases and J shed 4 bases, with 12 bases lying between them. Here the CDR3 reads CASSLAGEGYEQYF. The CDR3 DNA is TGTGCCAGCAGTTTAGCAGGAGAGGGTTACGAGCAGTACTTC.

V is TRBV10-1 and J is TRBJ2-7; 9 nucleotides line up with TRBD2. Germline trimming cut 2 bases from V and 6 bases from J; bases unmatched to any gene: 2. The CDR3 is made up of 13 amino acids. In germline, CDR1 is WNHNN, CDR2 SYGVQD (reference sequence). This chain's CDR3 is CASSEPSGVEQYF. CDR3 DNA: TGCGCCAGCAGTGAGCCTAGCGGGGTCGAGCAGTACTTC.

The rearrangement links TRBV9 to TRBJ1-1; 7 positions agree with TRBD1. This CDR3 spans 15 amino acids. Germline V gives CDR1 SGDLS, CDR2 YYNGEE. Trimming took 4 bases from V and 0 from J; bases not matched to a gene: 6. This chain's CDR3 is CASSPQGLVNTEAFF. CDR3 coding DNA: TGTGCCAGCAGCCCACAGGGGTTAGTGAACACTGAAGCTTTCTTT.

The chain recombines TRBV27 with TRBJ2-3; perhaps TRBD2 as D (7 bases). The germline gives CDR1 MNHEY, CDR2 SMNVEV (reference sequence). V lost 3 bases to trimming and J lost 5 bases, with 15 bases between them. This CDR3 contains 15 residues. CDR3 sequence: CASSFLAGAGDTQYF. DNA of the CDR3: TGTGCCAGCAGTTTCCTTGCGGGGGCCGGAGATACGCAGTATTTT.